This entry lists 31 T cell receptor beta chains sequenced from one sample in a study of T cells in Graves' hyperthyroidism and ophthalmopathy. TCR beta CDR3 regions were amplified from RNA transcripts. Initially, a first-round RT-PCR of the TCR CDR3 employed the HTBI primer set. One entry per CDR3 protein results from TCRdb running MiXCR on the multiplex PCR reads. The sample holds 200,000 to 300,000 distinct CDR3 sequences, about a sixth seen once. Material for sequencing was blood. Receptors were obtained from a woman under 30 with Graves' ophthalmopathy.

Many counts were recorded for this clonotype. V usage is TRBV18 and J usage is TRBJ1-2; 7 nucleotides agree with TRBD1. V shed 3 bases and J 5 bases; nucleotides not matched to a gene: 6. The CDR3 runs to 14 residues. CDR1 is KGHSH and CDR2 is LQKENI in the germline V gene. Here the CDR3 DNA reads TGTGCCAGCTCACCTGGAGGGGGCAGGTATGGCTACACCTTC. Protein sequence: CASSPGGGRYGYTF. The whole variable domain, filled in from reference TRBV18 and TRBJ1-2, reads NAGVMQNPRHLVRRRGQEARLRCSPMKGHSHVYWYRQLPEEGLKFMVYLQKENIIDESGMPKERFSAEFPKEGPSILRIQQVVRGDSAAYFCASSPGGGRYGYTFGSGTRLTVV.

This clonotype appeared many times. The chain carries TRBV24-1 and TRBJ2-1; 11 bases fit TRBD2. V dropped 4 bases and J dropped 6; count of bases not matched to a gene: 4. The CDR3 consists of 15 residues. Germline V lookup: CDR1 KGHDR, CDR2 SFDVKD. In DNA, the CDR3 is TGTGCCACCAGTGACCGGACTAGCGGGTTCAATGAGCAGTTCTTC. This translates into CATSDRTSGFNEQFF.

This clonotype came up a few times. This clone may be a read error of a much larger clone one base away. This chain links TRBV2 with TRBJ1-2, with D maybe TRBD1 (6 bases). Trimming removed 11 bases from V and 4 bases from J, with 23 bases in between. The CDR3 runs 15 residues. Germline V gene sequence: CDR1 SNHLY, CDR2 FYNNEI. CDR3 bases: TGTGCCGGCAACCCAGGACAGCGCCTCCCCTATGGCTACACCTTC. This gives the protein CAGNPGQRLPYGYTF.

The DNA for the CDR3 is TGCAGTGCTAGAGATCCGTGGACTAGCGGGAGGGCCCCCAATGAGCAGTTCTTC. This codes for CSARDPWTSGRAPNEQFF. The chain has TRBV20-1 and TRBJ2-1; 15 nucleotides align to TRBD2. From germline, CDR1 is DFQATT and CDR2 SNEGSKA (reference sequence). V gave up 0 bases and J gave up 6 bases; unmatched junction bases: 9. CDR3 length: 18 residues.

In its sample, this clonotype was seen many times. V and J are TRBV27 and TRBJ2-2; D not resolved. This CDR3 has 17 residues. CDR1 and CDR2 (germline): MNHEY, SMNVEV (reference sequence). The V and J ends lost 5 bases and 4 bases respectively, with 20 bases between them. The CDR3 sequence: CASSPAHSLPGTGELFF. Here the CDR3 DNA reads TGTGCCAGCAGTCCCGCCCACAGCCTCCCCGGCACCGGGGAGCTGTTTTTT.

This clonotype appeared many times. This rearrangement joins TRBV6-1 to TRBJ2-5; tentatively, D is TRBD1 (5 bases). V gave up 6 bases and J gave up 4 bases, with 9 bases separating them. CDR1 is MNHNS and CDR2 is SASEGT in the germline V gene. This CDR3 contains 12 residues. The CDR3 reads CASSRVGETQYF. The CDR3 DNA sequence: TGTGCCAGCAGCAGGGTTGGAGAGACCCAGTACTTC.

In nucleotides, the CDR3 is TGCAGTGCTAAGGAGACAGGGGGCGCCAGCTATGGCTACACCTTC. Translation: CSAKETGGASYGYTF. The rearrangement uses TRBV20-1 and TRBJ1-2; 10 nucleotides line up with TRBD1. In germline, CDR1 is DFQATT, CDR2 SNEGSKA (reference sequence). This CDR3 is 15 amino acids long. Losses at the gene ends were 4 bases for V and 4 bases for J; bases not matched to a gene: 9.

This clonotype has at least ten counts. The V and J genes are TRBV25-1 and TRBJ1-4; D uncertain. This CDR3 has 17 residues. V lost 2 bases to trimming and J lost 0 bases, with 13 bases between them. In germline, CDR1 is MGHDK, CDR2 SYGVNS. In nucleotides, the CDR3 is TGTGCCAGCAGTGAAATGGAACACGGCGCAACTAATGAAAAACTGTTTTTT. Its protein is CASSEMEHGATNEKLFF.

This clonotype has at least ten counts. The chain links TRBV9 to TRBJ1-1, with D possibly matching TRBD1 (6 bases). The CDR3 consists of 16 residues. Germline V gene sequence: CDR1 SGDLS, CDR2 YYNGEE. Between the trimmed V and J ends, which lost 4 bases and 0 bases, there was a span of 16 bases. CDR3 coding DNA: TGTGCCAGCAGCCCGAGGGGGGAGCATATGAACACTGAAGCTTTCTTT. This translates into CASSPRGEHMNTEAFF.

This clonotype was found a few times. Relative to the germline gene, one junction end is altered; a read error may explain this. The V gene is TRBV7-9, the J gene TRBJ1-4; D is unclear. Per the germline V gene, CDR1 is SEHNR and CDR2 is FQNEAQ (reference sequence). CDR3 length: 15 amino acids. The CDR3 DNA reads TGTGCCAACAGCCCCGCCATCCTAGCTAATGAAAAACTGTTTTTT. As protein: CANSPAILANEKLFF.

This clonotype has ten or more counts. The chain joins TRBV3-1 to TRBJ2-7, with a weak D call TRBD2 (5 bases). Trimming cost V 0 bases and J 6 bases, with 15 bases left between them. Germline V gene data show CDR1 as LGHDT and CDR2 as YNNKEL (reference sequence). The CDR3 covers 15 residues. The CDR3 DNA reads as TGTGCCAGCAGCCAAGAAGAAGGCCTACGGGGCGAGCAGTACTTC. Translating it yields CASSQEEGLRGEQYF.

This clonotype was detected ten times or more. The gene calls are TRBV19 and TRBJ2-1; TRBD2 aligns across 14 bases. Trimming cost V 5 bases and J 9 bases; bases outside gene matches: 15. CDR1 is LNHDA, CDR2 SQIVND, per germline (reference sequence). The length of the CDR3 is 18 residues. CDR3 DNA sequence: TGTGCCAGTAGTGTCGGAATGGGACTAGCGGGAGTTCCCGGTGAGCAGTTCTTC. It encodes CASSVGMGLAGVPGEQFF.

This clonotype was recorded at least ten times. V is TRBV20-1 and J is TRBJ1-1; D not certain. The CDR3 sequence is 12 residues long. Germline loops: CDR1 DFQATT, CDR2 SNEGSKA (reference sequence). V was cut by 1 base and J by 1 base, with 4 bases left in between. The CDR3 loop reads CSARVQNTEAFF. CDR3 bases: TGCAGTGCTAGAGTACAGAACACTGAAGCTTTCTTT.

This clonotype was observed at least ten times. The chain combines TRBV11-3 with TRBJ1-1; D perhaps matches TRBD1 (5 bases). Per the germline V gene, CDR1 is SGHNT and CDR2 is YENEEA. The CDR3 runs to 18 residues. V was pared by 1 base and J by 3 bases, with 21 bases between. The CDR3, as DNA: TGTGCCAGCAGCTTAGCCCTCGGGGGGATGGGGACGTACACTGAAGCTTTCTTT. This gives the protein CASSLALGGMGTYTEAFF.

This clonotype has at least ten counts. This chain joins TRBV2 and TRBJ2-5; 11 bases match TRBD2. After removal of 1 base from V and 2 bases from J, the junction contained 0 bases not matched to a gene. The CDR3 sequence is 15 residues long. CDR1 and CDR2 (germline): SNHLY, FYNNEI. The CDR3 protein is CASSEGLAGQETQYF. In nucleotides, the CDR3 is TGTGCCAGCAGTGAAGGACTAGCGGGACAAGAGACCCAGTACTTC.

This clonotype was detected many times. The rearrangement uses TRBV13 and TRBJ2-3; D could derive from TRBD1 or TRBD2 (5 bases each). The germline V and J ends were trimmed by 0 bases and 4 bases, with 11 bases remaining between them. CDR1 PRHDT and CDR2 FYEKMQ come from the germline V gene (reference sequence). CDR3 length equals 15 residues. CDR3 protein: CASSLGWMGADTQYF. CDR3 sequence (DNA): TGTGCCAGCAGCTTAGGGTGGATGGGGGCAGATACGCAGTATTTT.

In its sample, this clonotype was seen many times. V and J are TRBV19 and TRBJ1-5; D is unresolved. This CDR3 is 15 amino acids long. Trimming removed 3 bases from V and 4 bases from J, with 13 bases in between. Germline loops: CDR1 LNHDA, CDR2 SQIVND (reference sequence). In DNA, the CDR3 is TGTGCCAGTAGTATTACCCCTACTAGGAATCAGCCCCAGCATTTT. Its protein product is CASSITPTRNQPQHF.

This clonotype was detected ten times or more. The V call is TRBV5-1, the J call TRBJ2-5, with 9 bases lining up with TRBD1. Looked up from germline, CDR1 is SGHRS and CDR2 is YFSETQ. This CDR3 is built from 15 residues. The junction had 12 bases not matched to a gene; V was cut back by 8 bases and J by 4 bases. The CDR3 region is CASDPGQGSRETQYF. CDR3 in DNA: TGCGCCAGTGATCCCGGACAGGGGTCCCGAGAGACCCAGTACTTC.

At least ten counts were recorded for this clonotype. CDR3 nucleotides: TGTGCCAGCAGCCTCAGGGGTGTAGGTATTAACACTGAAGCTTTCTTT. It is translated as CASSLRGVGINTEAFF. The chain has TRBV27 and TRBJ1-1, with D possibly being TRBD1 (6 bases). Trimming left V 6 bases short and J 2 bases short, with 19 bases between. This CDR3 is 16 amino acids long. From germline, CDR1 is MNHEY and CDR2 SMNVEV (reference sequence).

Many counts were recorded for this clonotype. This rearrangement joins TRBV10-2 to TRBJ2-1; a possible D gene is TRBD1 (5 bases). Trimming removed 3 bases from V and 7 bases from J, with 16 bases in between. The CDR3 extends over 15 amino acids. Germline V gene lookup returns CDR1 WSHSY and CDR2 SAAADI. The DNA of the CDR3 is TGCGCCAGCAGTGACTGGGGCCTACACGTGAATGAGCAGTTCTTC. It yields the protein CASSDWGLHVNEQFF.

This clonotype was seen ten or more times. V usage is TRBV12-3 or TRBV12-4 and J usage is TRBJ1-1; 7 nucleotides agree with TRBD1. This CDR3 has 17 amino acids. Unmatched junction bases numbered 15, after V lost 3 bases and J lost 5 bases. CDR3 loop: CASSFVGSDREVTEAFF. The CDR3 nucleotides are TGTGCCAGCAGTTTCGTGGGTAGTGACAGGGAGGTTACTGAAGCTTTCTTT.

There are many counts of this clonotype. J is TRBJ1-4 and V is TRBV7-9, with D possibly being TRBD1 (6 bases). The ends were cut back, 2 bases at V and 2 bases at J, with 9 bases in the middle. Germline CDR1 reads SEHNR; CDR2 reads FQNEAQ (reference sequence). The CDR3 totals 15 residues. The CDR3 coding sequence is TGTGCCAGCAGCTTACCCCAGGGGACTAATGAAAAACTGTTTTTT. Translation gives CASSLPQGTNEKLFF.

This clonotype has a count of ten or more. The chain uses TRBV28 and TRBJ1-2; D not resolved. Looked up from germline, CDR1 is MDHEN and CDR2 is SYDVKM. V was cut by 7 bases and J by 4 bases, with 16 bases left in between. The CDR3 contains 14 residues. In nucleotides, the CDR3 is TGTGCCAGCACCCCTCCACTGGGGAGCTATGGCTACACCTTC. This translates into CASTPPLGSYGYTF.

As regards this clonotype: Germline and junction disagree at one end, which may indicate a read error. This rearrangement joins TRBV7-7 to TRBJ2-3, with 12 bases identical to TRBD2. Per germline, CDR1 SSHAT and CDR2 FNYEAQ (reference sequence). This CDR3 has 16 amino acids. The CDR3 reads CASSSLAGGPTDTQYF. The CDR3 nucleotides read TGTGCTAGCAGCTCCCTAGCGGGAGGGCCAACAGATACGCAGTATTTT.

Concerning this clonotype: Since a much larger clone is just one base distant, this may be a read error. The V call is TRBV7-2, the J call TRBJ2-1; 8 bases match TRBD2. The CDR3 has 14 residues. V lost 1 base to trimming and J lost 11 bases; unmatched junction nucleotides: 7. Germline assignment: CDR1 SGHTA and CDR2 FQGNSA. As DNA, the CDR3 is TGTGCCAGCAGCTTAGTCGGGAGGGCCGGTAAGCAGTTCTTC. Amino acid sequence: CASSLVGRAGKQFF.

This clonotype came up many times. This chain joins TRBV12-3 or TRBV12-4 and TRBJ2-2, with a possible D match to TRBD1 (6 bases). The CDR3 totals 15 residues. Trimming took off 4 bases at V and 2 bases at J, with 11 bases between the two ends. The CDR3 reads CASSSRDINTGELFF. CDR3 DNA: TGTGCCAGCAGTTCTCGGGACATCAACACCGGGGAGCTGTTTTTT.

Only a few counts were recorded for this clonotype. The chain uses TRBV4-1 and TRBJ1-2; possible D gene TRBD1, 5 bases. This CDR3 spans 16 amino acids. Trimming removed 0 bases from V and 4 bases from J, with 15 bases in between. The germline CDR1 and CDR2 sequences are MGHRA and YSYEKL. CDR3 nucleotides: TGCGCCAGCAGCCAAGATGGGGGGTCCCGGATCTATGGCTACACCTTC. Translated: CASSQDGGSRIYGYTF.

This clonotype appeared many times. V usage is TRBV13 and J usage is TRBJ2-5, with TRBD2 matching 9 bases. This CDR3 has 15 residues. The germline CDR1 and CDR2 sequences are PRHDT and FYEKMQ (reference sequence). V shed 2 bases, J shed 4 bases, and the junction held 5 bases outside the gene matches. CDR3 bases: TGTGCCAGCAGCTTACGCGGGAGGGCCACAGAGACCCAGTACTTC. Encoded protein: CASSLRGRATETQYF.

This clonotype was counted many times. V usage is TRBV12-3 or TRBV12-4 and J usage is TRBJ2-7; a weak D match, TRBD1 (6 bases). Between the trimmed V and J ends, which lost 5 bases and 2 bases, there was a span of 13 bases. The CDR3 has 14 amino acids. The CDR3 reads CASSLQQGTYEQYF. The CDR3 coding sequence is TGTGCCAGCAGTCTACAACAGGGAACCTACGAGCAGTACTTC.

The chain is built from TRBV4-1 and TRBJ1-2; D perhaps matches TRBD1 (6 bases). V lost 1 base and J lost 0, with 12 bases in between. CDR1 and CDR2 (germline): MGHRA, YSYEKL. This CDR3 is built from 16 residues. CDR3 protein: CASSQVQGNANYGYTF. As DNA, the CDR3 is TGCGCCAGCAGCCAAGTACAGGGTAACGCTAACTATGGCTACACCTTC.

This clonotype was recorded at least ten times. The genes are TRBV27 and TRBJ1-4, with a tentative D call TRBD1 (6 bases). V dropped 3 bases and J dropped 8 bases, with 13 bases sitting between them. The germline gives CDR1 MNHEY, CDR2 SMNVEV (reference sequence). This CDR3 is built from 14 residues. In nucleotides, the CDR3 is TGTGCCAGCAGTTTCCGGGGGGCGGGAGAAAAACTGTTTTTT. Its translation is CASSFRGAGEKLFF. Together with reference TRBV27 and TRBJ1-4, the CDR3 gives the full variable domain: EAQVTQNPRYLITVTGKKLTVTCSQNMNHEYMSWYRQDPGLGLRQIYYSMNVEVTDKGDVPEGYKVSRKEKRNFPLILESPSPNQTSLYFCASSFRGAGEKLFFGSGTQLSVL.